Sequencing of this T cell receptor (beta chain) was carried out in a study of blood T cell repertoires in COVID-19. Background on the study: COVID-19 samples collected from the United States, Italy and Spain covered acute and convalescent phases. PBMCs, B-cell-depleted T cells, or T cells were the source of the cDNA or gDNA that made up the material.

Those enrolled in Seattle joined during active infection and were followed longitudinally afterward. The data were produced by immunoSEQ multiplex PCR, yet TCRdb's version contains in-frame clones alone and is incomplete. Of 79,000 or so clones listed, about 85% are singletons. On this clone: One end of the junction varies from germline; a read error may be responsible. The same CDR3 also results from other DNA sequences found in this sample.

CDR3 length: 15 amino acids. Germline V gene sequence: CDR1 SNHLY, CDR2 FYNNEI. The sequenced sample was peripheral blood. This chain links TRBV2 with TRBJ1-5; a possible D gene is TRBD1 (5 bases). The TCR was taken from a man aged 55-75 years with COVID-19, enrolled during active disease. Written as DNA, the CDR3 is TGTGCCAGCAGTGAAAGACAGAATAGCAACCAGCCCCAGCATTTT. Protein sequence: CASSERQNSNQPQHF.